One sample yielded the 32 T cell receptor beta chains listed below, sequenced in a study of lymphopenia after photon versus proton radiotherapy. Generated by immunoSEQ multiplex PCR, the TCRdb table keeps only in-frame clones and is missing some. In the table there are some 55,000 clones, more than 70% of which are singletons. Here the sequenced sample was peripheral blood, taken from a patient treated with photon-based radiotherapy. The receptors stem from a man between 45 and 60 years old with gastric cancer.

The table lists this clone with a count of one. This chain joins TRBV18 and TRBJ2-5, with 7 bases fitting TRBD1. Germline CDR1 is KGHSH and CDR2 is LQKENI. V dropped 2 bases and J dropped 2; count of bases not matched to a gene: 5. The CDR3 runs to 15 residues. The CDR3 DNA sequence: TGTGCCAGCTCACCAAACCCGGGACAGCAAGAGACCCAGTACTTC. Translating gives CASSPNPGQQETQYF.

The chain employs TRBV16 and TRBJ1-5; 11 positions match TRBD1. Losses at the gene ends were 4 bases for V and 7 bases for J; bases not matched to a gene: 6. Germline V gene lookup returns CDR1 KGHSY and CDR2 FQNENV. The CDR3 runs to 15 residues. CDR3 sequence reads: CASSLRGQGGQPQHF. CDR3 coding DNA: TGTGCCAGCAGCCTGAGGGGACAGGGGGGGCAGCCCCAGCATTTT.

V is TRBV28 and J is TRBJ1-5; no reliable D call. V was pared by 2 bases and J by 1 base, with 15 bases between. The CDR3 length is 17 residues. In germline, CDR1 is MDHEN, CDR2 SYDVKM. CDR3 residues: CASSLGGIRASNQPQHF. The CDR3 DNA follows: TGTGCCAGCAGTTTAGGAGGGATTCGTGCGAGCAATCAGCCCCAGCATTTT.

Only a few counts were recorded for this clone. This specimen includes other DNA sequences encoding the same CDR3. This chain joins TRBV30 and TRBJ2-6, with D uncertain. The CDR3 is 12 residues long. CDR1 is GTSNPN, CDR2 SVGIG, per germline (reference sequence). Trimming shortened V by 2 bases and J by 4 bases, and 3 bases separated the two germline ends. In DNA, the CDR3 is TGTGCCTGGAGTTCCGGGGCCAACGTCCTGACTTTC. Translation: CAWSSGANVLTF.

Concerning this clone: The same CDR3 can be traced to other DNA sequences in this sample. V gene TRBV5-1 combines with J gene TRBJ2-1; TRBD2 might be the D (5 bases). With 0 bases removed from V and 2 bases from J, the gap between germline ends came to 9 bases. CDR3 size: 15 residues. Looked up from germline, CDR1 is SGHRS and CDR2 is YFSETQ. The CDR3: CASSLDLAPYNEQFF. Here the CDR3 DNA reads TGCGCCAGCAGCTTGGATCTAGCTCCCTACAATGAGCAGTTCTTC.

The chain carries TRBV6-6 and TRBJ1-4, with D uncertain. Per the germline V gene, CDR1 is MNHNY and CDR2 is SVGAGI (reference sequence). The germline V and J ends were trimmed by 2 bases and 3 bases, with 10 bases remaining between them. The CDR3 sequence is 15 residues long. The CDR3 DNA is TGTGCCAGCAGTTACAAGAACATAGCTAATGAAAAACTGTTTTTT. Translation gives CASSYKNIANEKLFF.

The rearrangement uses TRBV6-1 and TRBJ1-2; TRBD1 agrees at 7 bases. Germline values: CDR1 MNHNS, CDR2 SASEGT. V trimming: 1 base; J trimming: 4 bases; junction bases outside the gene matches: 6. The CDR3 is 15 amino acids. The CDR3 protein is CASSEEWDSSYGYTF. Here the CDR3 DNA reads TGTGCCAGCAGTGAAGAGTGGGACAGTAGCTATGGCTACACCTTC.

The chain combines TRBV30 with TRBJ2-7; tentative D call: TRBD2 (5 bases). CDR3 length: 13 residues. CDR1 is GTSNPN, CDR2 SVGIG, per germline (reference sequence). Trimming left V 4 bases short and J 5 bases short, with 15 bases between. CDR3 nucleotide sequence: TGTGCCTGGAACGGGGTTTTGGGGAACGAGCAGTACTTC. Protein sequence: CAWNGVLGNEQYF.

Written as DNA, the CDR3 is TGTGCCAGCAGTGTTGGCGACACAGATACGCAGTATTTT. Translating it yields CASSVGDTDTQYF. This chain connects TRBV6-4 to TRBJ2-3; no clear D gene. Trimming took off 4 bases at V and 2 bases at J, with 7 bases between the two ends. This CDR3 has 13 amino acids. CDR1 is MRHNA and CDR2 is SNTAGT in the germline V gene.

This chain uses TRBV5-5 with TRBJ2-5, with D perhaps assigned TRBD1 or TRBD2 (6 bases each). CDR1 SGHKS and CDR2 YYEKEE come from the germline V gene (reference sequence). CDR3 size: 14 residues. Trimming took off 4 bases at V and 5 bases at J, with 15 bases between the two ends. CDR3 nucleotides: TGTGCCAGCAGCCGGGGGCTAGCTCGGGAGACCCAGTACTTC. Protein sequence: CASSRGLARETQYF.

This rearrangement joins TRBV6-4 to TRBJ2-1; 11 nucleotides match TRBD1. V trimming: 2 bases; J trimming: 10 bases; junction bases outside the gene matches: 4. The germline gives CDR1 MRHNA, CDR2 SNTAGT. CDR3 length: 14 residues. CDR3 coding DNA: TGTGCCAGCAGTGACGGACAGGGGGCGGAGGAGCAGTTCTTC. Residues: CASSDGQGAEEQFF.

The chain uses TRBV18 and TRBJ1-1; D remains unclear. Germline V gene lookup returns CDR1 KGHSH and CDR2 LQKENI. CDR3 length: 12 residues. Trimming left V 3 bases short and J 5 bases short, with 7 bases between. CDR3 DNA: TGTGCCAGCTCACCTGTGGGAACTGAAGCTTTCTTT. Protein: CASSPVGTEAFF.

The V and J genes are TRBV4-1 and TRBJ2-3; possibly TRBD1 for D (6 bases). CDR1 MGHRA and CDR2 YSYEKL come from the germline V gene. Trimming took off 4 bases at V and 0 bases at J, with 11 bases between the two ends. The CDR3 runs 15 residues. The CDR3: CASSPLGASTDTQYF. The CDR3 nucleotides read TGCGCCAGCAGCCCGTTGGGGGCGAGCACAGATACGCAGTATTTT.

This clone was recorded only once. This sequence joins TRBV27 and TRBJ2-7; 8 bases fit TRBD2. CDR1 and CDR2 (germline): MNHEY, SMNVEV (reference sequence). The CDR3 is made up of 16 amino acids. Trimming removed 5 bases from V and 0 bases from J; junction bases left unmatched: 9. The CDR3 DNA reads TGTGCCAGCAGTACCATCAGCGGGAGCAGCTCCTACGAGCAGTACTTC. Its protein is CASSTISGSSSYEQYF.

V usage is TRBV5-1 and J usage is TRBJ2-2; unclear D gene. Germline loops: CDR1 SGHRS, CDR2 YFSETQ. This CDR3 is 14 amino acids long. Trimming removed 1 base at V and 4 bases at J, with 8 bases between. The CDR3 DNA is TGCGCCAGCAGCTTGTCAGTTTCCACCGGGGAGCTGTTTTTT. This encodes CASSLSVSTGELFF.

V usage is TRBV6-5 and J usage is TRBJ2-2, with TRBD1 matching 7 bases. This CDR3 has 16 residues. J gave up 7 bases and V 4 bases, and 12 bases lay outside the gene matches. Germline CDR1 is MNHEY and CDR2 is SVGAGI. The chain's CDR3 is CASSSSSEGADGELFF. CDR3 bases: TGTGCCAGCAGTTCCAGCTCAGAGGGGGCAGACGGGGAGCTGTTTTTT.

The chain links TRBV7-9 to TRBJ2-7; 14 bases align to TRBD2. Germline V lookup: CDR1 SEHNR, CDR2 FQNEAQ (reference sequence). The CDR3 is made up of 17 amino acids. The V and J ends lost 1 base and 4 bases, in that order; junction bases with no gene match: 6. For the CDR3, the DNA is TGTGCCAGCAGCTTAGGGGGGACTAGCGGGAGAGGGTACGAGCAGTACTTC. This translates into CASSLGGTSGRGYEQYF.

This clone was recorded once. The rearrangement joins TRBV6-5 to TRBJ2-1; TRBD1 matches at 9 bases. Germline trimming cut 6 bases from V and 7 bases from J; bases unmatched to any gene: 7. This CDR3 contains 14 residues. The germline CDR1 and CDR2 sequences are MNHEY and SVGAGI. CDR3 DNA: TGTGCCAGCAGCCGGGGACAGGGAGCGAATGAGCAGTTCTTC. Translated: CASSRGQGANEQFF.

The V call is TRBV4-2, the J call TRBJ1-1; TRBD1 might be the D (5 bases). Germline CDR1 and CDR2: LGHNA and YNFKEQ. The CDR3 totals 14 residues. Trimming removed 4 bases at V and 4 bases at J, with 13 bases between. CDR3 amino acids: CASSPEAGSTEAFF. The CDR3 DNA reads TGTGCCAGCAGCCCAGAAGCAGGGAGCACTGAAGCTTTCTTT.

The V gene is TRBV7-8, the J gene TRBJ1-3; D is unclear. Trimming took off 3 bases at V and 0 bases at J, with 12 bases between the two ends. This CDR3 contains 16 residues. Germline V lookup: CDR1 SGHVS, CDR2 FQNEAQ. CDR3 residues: CASSLGAAGSGNTIYF. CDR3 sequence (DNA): TGTGCCAGCAGCTTGGGTGCGGCCGGCTCTGGAAACACCATATATTTT.

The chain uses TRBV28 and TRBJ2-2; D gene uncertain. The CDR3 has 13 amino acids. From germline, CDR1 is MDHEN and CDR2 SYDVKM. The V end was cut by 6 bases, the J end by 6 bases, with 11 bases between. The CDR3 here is CASRVRLAGELFF. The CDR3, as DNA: TGTGCCAGCAGGGTAAGGTTGGCCGGGGAGCTGTTTTTT.

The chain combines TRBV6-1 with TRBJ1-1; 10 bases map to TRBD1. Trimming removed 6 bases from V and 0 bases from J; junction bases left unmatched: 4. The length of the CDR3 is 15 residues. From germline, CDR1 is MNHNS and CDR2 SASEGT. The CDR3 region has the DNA TGTGCCAGCAGCGGACAGGGGGGAGTGAACACTGAAGCTTTCTTT. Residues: CASSGQGGVNTEAFF.

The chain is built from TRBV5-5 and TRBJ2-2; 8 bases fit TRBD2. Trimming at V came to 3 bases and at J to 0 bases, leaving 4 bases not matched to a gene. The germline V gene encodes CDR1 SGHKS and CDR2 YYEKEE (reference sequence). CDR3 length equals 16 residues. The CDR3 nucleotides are TGTGCCAGCAGCTCAACTAGCGGAGCGAACACCGGGGAGCTGTTTTTT. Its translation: CASSSTSGANTGELFF. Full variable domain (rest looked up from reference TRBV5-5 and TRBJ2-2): DAGVTQSPTHLIKTRGQQVTLRCSPISGHKSVSWYQQVLGQGPQFIFQYYEKEERGRGNFPDRFSARQFPNYSSELNVNALLLGDSALYLCASSSTSGANTGELFFGEGSRLTVL.

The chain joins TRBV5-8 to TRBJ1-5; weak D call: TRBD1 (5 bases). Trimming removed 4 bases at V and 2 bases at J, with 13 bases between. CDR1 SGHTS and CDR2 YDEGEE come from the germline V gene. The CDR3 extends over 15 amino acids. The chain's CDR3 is CASSVTVPGNQPQHF. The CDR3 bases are TGTGCCAGCAGCGTGACAGTTCCTGGCAATCAGCCCCAGCATTTT. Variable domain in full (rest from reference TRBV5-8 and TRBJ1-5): EAGVTQSPTHLIKTRGQQATLRCSPISGHTSVYWYQQALGLGLQFLLWYDEGEERNRGNFPPRFSGRQFPNYSSELNVNALELEDSALYLCASSVTVPGNQPQHFGDGTRLSIL.

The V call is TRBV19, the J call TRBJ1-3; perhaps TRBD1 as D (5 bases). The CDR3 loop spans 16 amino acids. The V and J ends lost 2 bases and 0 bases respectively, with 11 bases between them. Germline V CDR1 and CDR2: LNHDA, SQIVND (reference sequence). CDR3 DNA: TGTGCCAGTAGTATATCGGGACCGGTCTCTGGAAACACCATATATTTT. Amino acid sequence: CASSISGPVSGNTIYF.

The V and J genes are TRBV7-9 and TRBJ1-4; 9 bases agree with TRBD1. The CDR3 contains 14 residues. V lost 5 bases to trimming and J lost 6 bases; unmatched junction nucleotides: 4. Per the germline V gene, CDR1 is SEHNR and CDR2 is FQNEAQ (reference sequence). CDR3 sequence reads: CASSLRDRDEKLFF. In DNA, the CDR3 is TGTGCCAGCAGCCTACGGGACAGGGATGAAAAACTGTTTTTT.

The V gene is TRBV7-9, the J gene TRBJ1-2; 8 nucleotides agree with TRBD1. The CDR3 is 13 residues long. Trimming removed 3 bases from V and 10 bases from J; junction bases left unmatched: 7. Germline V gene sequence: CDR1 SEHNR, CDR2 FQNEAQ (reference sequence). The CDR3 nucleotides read TGTGCCAGCAGCTTGAGGCAGGGGGCGGTCTACACCTTC. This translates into CASSLRQGAVYTF.

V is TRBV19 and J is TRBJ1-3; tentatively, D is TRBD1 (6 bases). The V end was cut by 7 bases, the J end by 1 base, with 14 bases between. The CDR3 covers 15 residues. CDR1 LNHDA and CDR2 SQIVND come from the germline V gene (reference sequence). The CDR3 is CASTDGQMSGNTIYF. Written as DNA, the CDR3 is TGTGCCAGTACTGATGGACAGATGTCTGGAAACACCATATATTTT. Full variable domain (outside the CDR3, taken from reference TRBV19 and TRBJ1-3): DGGITQSPKYLFRKEGQNVTLSCEQNLNHDAMYWYRQDPGQGLRLIYYSQIVNDFQKGDIAEGYSVSREKKESFPLTVTSAQKNPTAFYLCASTDGQMSGNTIYFGEGSWLTVV.

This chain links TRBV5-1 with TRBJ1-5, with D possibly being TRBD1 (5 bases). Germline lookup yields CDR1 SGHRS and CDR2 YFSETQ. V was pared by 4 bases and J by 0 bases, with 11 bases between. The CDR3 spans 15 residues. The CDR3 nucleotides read TGCGCCAGCAGCCTGGACGGACATAGCAATCAGCCCCAGCATTTT. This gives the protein CASSLDGHSNQPQHF.

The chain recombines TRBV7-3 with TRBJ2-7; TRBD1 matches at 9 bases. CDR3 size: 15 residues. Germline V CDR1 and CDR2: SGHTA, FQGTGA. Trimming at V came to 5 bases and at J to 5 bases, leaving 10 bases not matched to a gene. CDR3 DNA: TGTGCCAGCAGCATATCCAGGGACAGGGCCCACGAGCAGTACTTC. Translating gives CASSISRDRAHEQYF.

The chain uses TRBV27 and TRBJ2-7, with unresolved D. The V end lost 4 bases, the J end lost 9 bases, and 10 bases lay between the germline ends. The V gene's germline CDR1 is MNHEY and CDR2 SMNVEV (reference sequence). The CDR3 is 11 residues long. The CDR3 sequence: CASSSGPSQYF. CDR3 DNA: TGTGCCAGCAGTTCAGGACCTTCGCAGTACTTC.

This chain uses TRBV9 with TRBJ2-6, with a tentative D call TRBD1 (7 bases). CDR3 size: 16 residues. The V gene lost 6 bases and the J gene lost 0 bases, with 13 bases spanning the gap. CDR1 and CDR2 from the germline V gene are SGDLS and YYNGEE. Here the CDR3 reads CASTRGAISGANVLTF. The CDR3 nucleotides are TGTGCCAGCACCAGGGGGGCCATCTCTGGGGCCAACGTCCTGACTTTC.